This passage covers 19 T cell receptor beta chains from one sample sequenced in a study of blood T cell repertoires in COVID-19. Assay: immunoSEQ multiplex PCR; the TCRdb copy retains only in-frame clones and omits some. The repertoire includes some 340,000 clones, about four fifths of them detected once, and 2.5% to 3% sits in the top ten. The sample was peripheral blood. The receptors were sampled from a young man with active or convalescent COVID-19.

The chain employs TRBV19 and TRBJ1-2, with a possible D match to TRBD1 (5 bases). The CDR3 has 16 amino acids. V dropped 5 bases and J dropped 5 bases, with 21 bases sitting between them. CDR1 is LNHDA, CDR2 SQIVND, per germline (reference sequence). CDR3: CASSGAMGRGVYGYTF. For the CDR3, the DNA is TGTGCCAGTAGTGGCGCGATGGGGCGCGGGGTTTATGGCTACACCTTC.

The genes are TRBV24-1 and TRBJ2-3, with 7 bases matching TRBD1. Germline trimming cut 4 bases from V and 6 bases from J; bases unmatched to any gene: 15. Germline V gene data show CDR1 as KGHDR and CDR2 as SFDVKD. This CDR3 spans 17 amino acids. The CDR3 region has the DNA TGTGCCACCAGTGACCCCCTGGGAGAGGGGGCTATGGATACGCAGTATTTT. Protein product: CATSDPLGEGAMDTQYF.

The CDR3 loop reads CASRGQGADTIYF. In DNA form, the CDR3 reads TGTGCCAGCCGAGGACAGGGGGCGGACACCATATATTTT. The J gene is TRBJ1-3, the V gene TRBV12-3 or TRBV12-4; 11 bases are shared with TRBD1. The length of the CDR3 is 13 residues. V shed 8 bases, J shed 8 bases, and the junction held 5 bases outside the gene matches.

The V and J genes are TRBV4-1 and TRBJ1-2; no definite D call. The CDR3 covers 14 residues. Trimming removed 0 bases at V and 8 bases at J, with 13 bases between. Germline V gene sequence: CDR1 MGHRA, CDR2 YSYEKL. CDR3 loop: CASSQDIGVGGYTF. As DNA, the CDR3 is TGCGCCAGCAGCCAAGATATCGGGGTGGGGGGCTACACCTTC.

The V and J genes are TRBV9 and TRBJ2-1, with 7 bases fitting TRBD1. Germline V gives CDR1 SGDLS, CDR2 YYNGEE. V lost 4 bases and J lost 9; bases outside the gene matches: 13. The CDR3 length is 15 residues. In DNA form, the CDR3 reads TGTGCCAGCAGCTCCCCCACCGACAGGGTGGGTGAGCAGTTCTTC. This translates into CASSSPTDRVGEQFF.

This clone was detected only once. Germline and junction disagree at one end, which may indicate a read error. This sequence joins TRBV9 and TRBJ2-5; D gene unclear. Germline V gene data show CDR1 as SGDLS and CDR2 as YYNGEE. The CDR3 runs to 8 residues. The CDR3 nucleotides read TGTGCCAGCAGCGAGAACAACTTC. Residues: CASSENNF. The full variable domain, in which reference TRBV9 and TRBJ2-5 provide the parts outside the CDR3, is DSGVTQTPKHLITATGQRVTLRCSPRSGDLSVYWYQQSLDQGLQFLIQYYNGEERAKGNILERFSAQQFPDLHSELNLSSLELGDSALYFCASSENNFGPGTRLLVL.

CDR3 nucleotide sequence: TGTGCCATCAGTGGGGCAGGCCAAGAGACCCAGTACTTC. Its protein product is CAISGAGQETQYF. The V call is TRBV10-3, the J call TRBJ2-5; D gene ambiguous. The CDR3 is 13 amino acids. Germline V lookup: CDR1 ENHRY, CDR2 SYGVKD. Trimming took 4 bases from V and 1 from J, leaving 7 bases between them.

The rearrangement uses TRBV5-8 and TRBJ2-1; 7 nucleotides agree with TRBD1. V lost 8 bases and J lost 7; bases outside the gene matches: 6. This CDR3 contains 12 residues. The germline gives CDR1 SGHTS, CDR2 YDEGEE. CDR3 bases: TGTGCCAGTTCGACAGGGCTTAATGAGCAGTTCTTC. It encodes CASSTGLNEQFF.

The chain combines TRBV6-6 with TRBJ2-7, with 8 positions matching TRBD1. V lost 4 bases, J lost 2 bases, and 7 bases stayed unmatched. The CDR3 has 15 amino acids. Germline CDR1 MNHNY, CDR2 SVGAGI (reference sequence). CDR3 coding DNA: TGTGCCAGCAGTTTCTCCGGACAGGGAACCTACGAGCAGTACTTC. Translated, it gives CASSFSGQGTYEQYF.

This rearrangement joins TRBV7-8 to TRBJ1-2; D gene uncertain. The length of the CDR3 is 14 residues. Germline CDR1 and CDR2: SGHVS and FQNEAQ. V lost 5 bases and J 2 bases, leaving 12 bases between the germline ends. CDR3 sequence: CASSPGRSNYGYTF. DNA of the CDR3: TGTGCCAGCAGCCCCGGCAGGTCAAACTATGGCTACACCTTC. The variable domain in full, with the rest retrieved from reference TRBV7-8 and TRBJ1-2, is GAGVSQSPRYKVAKRGQDVALRCDPISGHVSLFWYQQALGQGPEFLTYFQNEAQLDKSGLPSDRFFAERPEGSVSTLKIQRTQQEDSAVYLCASSPGRSNYGYTFGSGTRLTVV.

This clone appeared once. CDR3 DNA: TGTGCCTGGAGGCAGGGGAGTACTGAAGCTTTCTTT. This gives the protein CAWRQGSTEAFF. This sequence joins TRBV30 and TRBJ1-1; perhaps TRBD1 as D (6 bases). This CDR3 has 12 amino acids. Germline V gene data show CDR1 as GTSNPN and CDR2 as SVGIG (reference sequence). V lost 3 bases and J 5 bases, leaving 10 bases between the germline ends.

The chain employs TRBV7-2 and TRBJ2-2; possibly TRBD1 for D (5 bases). V lost 1 base, J lost 3 bases, and 12 bases lay in between. CDR1 is SGHTA, CDR2 FQGNSA, per germline. The CDR3 consists of 16 residues. The CDR3 sequence: CASSLEGRGDTGELFF. In nucleotides, the CDR3 is TGTGCCAGCAGCTTAGAGGGGCGTGGTGACACCGGGGAGCTGTTTTTT.

The chain employs TRBV11-2 and TRBJ2-5, with D possibly matching TRBD2 (5 bases). V dropped 0 bases and J dropped 3 bases, with 17 bases sitting between them. The CDR3 contains 17 residues. CDR1 and CDR2 (germline): SGHAT, FQNNGV. The CDR3 DNA sequence: TGTGCCAGCAGCTTAGATCCACCCCGAGGGAACAAAGAGACCCAGTACTTC. Translated, it gives CASSLDPPRGNKETQYF. Full variable domain (remainder filled in from reference TRBV11-2 and TRBJ2-5): EAGVAQSPRYKIIEKRQSVAFWCNPISGHATLYWYQQILGQGPKLLIQFQNNGVVDDSQLPKDRFSAERLKGVDSTLKIQPAKLEDSAVYLCASSLDPPRGNKETQYFGPGTRLLVL.

V gene TRBV9 combines with J gene TRBJ2-2; 11 bases map to TRBD2. Trimming at V came to 4 bases and at J to 3 bases, leaving 11 bases not matched to a gene. The germline V gene encodes CDR1 SGDLS and CDR2 YYNGEE. CDR3 length equals 18 residues. The CDR3 bases are TGTGCCAGCAGCCCCTTAGCGGGGGGGCCTGGAGACACCGGGGAGCTGTTTTTT. This gives the protein CASSPLAGGPGDTGELFF. The full variable domain, with the rest looked up from reference TRBV9 and TRBJ2-2, is DSGVTQTPKHLITATGQRVTLRCSPRSGDLSVYWYQQSLDQGLQFLIQYYNGEERAKGNILERFSAQQFPDLHSELNLSSLELGDSALYFCASSPLAGGPGDTGELFFGEGSRLTVL.

The rearrangement links TRBV7-2 to TRBJ1-2; D is unclear. V lost 2 bases and J lost 5, with 12 bases in between. Germline V gene data show CDR1 as SGHTA and CDR2 as FQGNSA. The CDR3 consists of 14 residues. CDR3 coding DNA: TGTGCCAGCAGCTTAAAAGGCGACGGGTATGGCTACACCTTC. Translated: CASSLKGDGYGYTF.

The chain couples TRBV28 to TRBJ2-3; 11 bases align to TRBD2. This CDR3 has 15 amino acids. Germline V lookup: CDR1 MDHEN, CDR2 SYDVKM. The junction had 4 bases not matched to a gene; V was cut back by 2 bases and J by 6 bases. The DNA of the CDR3 is TGTGCCAGCAGTTTACTAGCGGGAGGTTACGATACGCAGTATTTT. Its protein product is CASSLLAGGYDTQYF.

This clone was seen once. J is TRBJ1-1 and V is TRBV7-9, with D unclear. Germline values: CDR1 SEHNR, CDR2 FQNEAQ (reference sequence). The CDR3 loop spans 13 amino acids. Trimming cost V 11 bases and J 2 bases, with 15 bases left between them. CDR3 residues: CAATKEINTEAFF. As DNA, the CDR3 is TGTGCCGCAACGAAGGAGATAAACACTGAAGCTTTCTTT.

The chain carries TRBV13 and TRBJ2-1, with 12 bases that match TRBD2. CDR1 PRHDT and CDR2 FYEKMQ come from the germline V gene (reference sequence). The CDR3 loop spans 19 amino acids. Unmatched junction bases numbered 11, after V lost 5 bases and J lost 0 bases. CDR3: CASSQGTSGRLSSYNEQFF. In DNA form, the CDR3 reads TGTGCCAGCAGCCAGGGGACTAGCGGGCGCTTAAGCTCCTACAATGAGCAGTTCTTC.

The chain combines TRBV6-2 or TRBV6-3 with TRBJ1-2; D is unresolved. Trimming removed 0 bases from V and 4 bases from J, with 18 bases in between. Germline CDR1 is MNHEY and CDR2 is SVGEGT. The CDR3 covers 17 residues. This chain's CDR3 is CASSYSEGPLLLYGYTF. DNA for the CDR3: TGTGCCAGCAGTTACTCGGAGGGTCCCCTACTCCTCTATGGCTACACCTTC.